This T cell receptor beta chain emerged from a study of vaccination and CD4 T cells after COVID-19. Study context: Two of the convalescents were Hispanic, and convalescents were six males and four females.

CD4+ T cells that had been cultured provided DNA sequenced with the Oncomine TCR Beta short-read assay. TCRdb reprocessed the PCR reads via MiXCR and lists one record per CDR3 protein. The sample holds about 22,000 distinct CDR3 sequences, 35% to 45% seen once. Turning to this clonotype: Its antigen is unidentified.

Germline lookup yields CDR1 SNHLY and CDR2 FYNNEI. Unmatched junction bases numbered 10, after V lost 7 bases and J lost 7 bases. This CDR3 is 14 amino acids long. The time point here: late sampling 161 to 241 days after vaccination in a few convalescent patients. The treatment denotes: approximately 9-day PBMC culture with coronavirus spike peptide pools or control peptides (ViraFEST assay). In the ViraFEST assay, peptide-pool expansion preceded TCR sequencing of expanded clonotypes. Scientists separated out CD4+ T cells through negative selection following 10 days in culture. The TCR originated in a human donor who had recovered from COVID-19. V and J are TRBV2 and TRBJ2-1, with 7 bases aligning to TRBD2. Sequenced material: CD4+ T cells from blood, cultured in vitro, taken about 7 months after SARS-CoV-2 vaccination. In nucleotides, the CDR3 is TGTGCCAGCATGAGGTCGACTAGCATTAATGAGCAGTTCTTC. The encoded protein is CASMRSTSINEQFF.